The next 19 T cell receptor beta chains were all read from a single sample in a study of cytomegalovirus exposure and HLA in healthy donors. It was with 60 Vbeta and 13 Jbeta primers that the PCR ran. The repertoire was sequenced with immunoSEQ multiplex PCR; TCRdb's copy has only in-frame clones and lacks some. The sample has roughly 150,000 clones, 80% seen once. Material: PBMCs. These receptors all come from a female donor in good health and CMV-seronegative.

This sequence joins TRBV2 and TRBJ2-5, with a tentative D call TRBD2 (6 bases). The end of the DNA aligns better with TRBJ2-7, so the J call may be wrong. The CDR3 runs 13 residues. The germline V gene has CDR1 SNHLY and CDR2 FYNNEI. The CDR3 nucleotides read TGTGCCAGCAGGGGGACTGCAACCTACGAGCAGTACTTC. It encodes CASRGTATYEQYF.

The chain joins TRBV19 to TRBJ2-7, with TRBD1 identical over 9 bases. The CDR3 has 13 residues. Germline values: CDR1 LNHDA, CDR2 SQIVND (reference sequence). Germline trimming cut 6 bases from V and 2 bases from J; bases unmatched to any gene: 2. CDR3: CASRRQGAYEQYF. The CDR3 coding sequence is TGTGCCAGTAGGAGACAGGGGGCCTACGAGCAGTACTTC.

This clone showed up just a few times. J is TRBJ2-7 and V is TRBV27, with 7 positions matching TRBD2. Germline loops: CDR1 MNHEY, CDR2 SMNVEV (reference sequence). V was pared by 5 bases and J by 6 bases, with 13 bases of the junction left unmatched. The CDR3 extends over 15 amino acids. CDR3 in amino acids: CASSTNGGSKSEQYF. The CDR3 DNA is TGTGCCAGCAGTACAAACGGGGGGAGTAAGAGCGAGCAGTACTTC.

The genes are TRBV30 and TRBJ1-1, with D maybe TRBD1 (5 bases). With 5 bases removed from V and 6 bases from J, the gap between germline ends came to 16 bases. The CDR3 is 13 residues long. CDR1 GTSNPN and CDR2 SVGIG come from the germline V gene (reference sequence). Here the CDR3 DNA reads TGTGCCTGGGCTCCAGGGTCCTGGGCTGAAGCTTTCTTT. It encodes CAWAPGSWAEAFF.

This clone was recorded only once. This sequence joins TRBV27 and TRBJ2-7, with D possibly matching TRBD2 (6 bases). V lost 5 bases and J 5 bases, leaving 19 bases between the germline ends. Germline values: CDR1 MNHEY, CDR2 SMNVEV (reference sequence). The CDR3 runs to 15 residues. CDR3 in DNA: TGTGCCAGCAGTCCGCGCGAGACTAGACACCACGAGCAGTACTTC. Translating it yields CASSPRETRHHEQYF.

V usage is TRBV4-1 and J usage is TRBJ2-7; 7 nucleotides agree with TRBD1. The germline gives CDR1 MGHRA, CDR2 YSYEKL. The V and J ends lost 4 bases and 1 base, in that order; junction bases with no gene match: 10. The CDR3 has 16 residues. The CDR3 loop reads CASSRGPGQRSYEQYF. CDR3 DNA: TGCGCCAGCAGCCGGGGACCGGGACAGCGATCCTACGAGCAGTACTTC.

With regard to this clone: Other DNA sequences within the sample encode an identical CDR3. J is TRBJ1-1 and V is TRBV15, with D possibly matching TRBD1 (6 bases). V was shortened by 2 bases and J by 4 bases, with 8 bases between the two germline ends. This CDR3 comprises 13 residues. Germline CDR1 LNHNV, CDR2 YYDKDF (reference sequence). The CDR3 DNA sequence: TGTGCCACCAGCAGAAGGGGGTCCACTGAAGCTTTCTTT. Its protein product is CATSRRGSTEAFF.

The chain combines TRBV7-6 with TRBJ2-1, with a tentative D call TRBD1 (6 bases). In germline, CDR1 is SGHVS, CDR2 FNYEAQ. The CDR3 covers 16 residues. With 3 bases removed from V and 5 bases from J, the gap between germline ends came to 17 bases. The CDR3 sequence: CASSFTGFRGHNEQFF. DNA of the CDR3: TGTGCCAGCAGCTTTACAGGGTTTAGAGGGCACAATGAGCAGTTCTTC.

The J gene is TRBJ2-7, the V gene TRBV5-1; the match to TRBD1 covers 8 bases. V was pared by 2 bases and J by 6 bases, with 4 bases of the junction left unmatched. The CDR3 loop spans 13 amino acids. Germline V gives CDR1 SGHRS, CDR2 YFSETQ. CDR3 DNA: TGCGCCAGCAGCTTAGACAGGGGAGCCGAGCAGTACTTC. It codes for CASSLDRGAEQYF.

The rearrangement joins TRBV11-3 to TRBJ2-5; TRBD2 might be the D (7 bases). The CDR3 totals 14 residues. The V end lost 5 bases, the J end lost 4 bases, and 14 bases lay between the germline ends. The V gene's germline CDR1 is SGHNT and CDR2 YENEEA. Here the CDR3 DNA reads TGTGCCAGCAGCCGTCAGGGGAGGGGAGAGACCCAGTACTTC. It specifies CASSRQGRGETQYF.

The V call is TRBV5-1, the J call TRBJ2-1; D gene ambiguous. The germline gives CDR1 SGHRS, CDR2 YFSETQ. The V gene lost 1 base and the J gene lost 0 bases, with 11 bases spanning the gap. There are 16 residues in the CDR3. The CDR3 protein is CASSLIPTSSYNEQFF. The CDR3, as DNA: TGCGCCAGCAGCTTGATACCAACGAGCTCCTACAATGAGCAGTTCTTC.

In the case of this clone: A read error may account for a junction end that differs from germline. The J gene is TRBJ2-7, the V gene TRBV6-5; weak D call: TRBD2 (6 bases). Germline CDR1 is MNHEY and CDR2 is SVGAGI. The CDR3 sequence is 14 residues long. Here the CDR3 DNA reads TGTGCCAGCAATTACGGAGGGAATTTCCACGAGCAGTACTTC. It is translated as CASNYGGNFHEQYF.

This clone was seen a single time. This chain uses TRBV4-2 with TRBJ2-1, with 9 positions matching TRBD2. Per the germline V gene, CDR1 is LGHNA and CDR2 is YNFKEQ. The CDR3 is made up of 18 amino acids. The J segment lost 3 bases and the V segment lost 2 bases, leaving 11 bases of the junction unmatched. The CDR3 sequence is CASSQSQTSGEVYNEQFF. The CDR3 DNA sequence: TGTGCCAGCAGCCAATCCCAGACTAGCGGTGAAGTCTACAATGAGCAGTTCTTC.

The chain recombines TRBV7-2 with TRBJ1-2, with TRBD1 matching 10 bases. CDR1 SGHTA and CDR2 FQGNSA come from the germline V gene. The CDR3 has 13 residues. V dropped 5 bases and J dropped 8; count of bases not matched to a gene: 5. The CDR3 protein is CASSTPTGGGYTF. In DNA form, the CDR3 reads TGTGCCAGCAGCACCCCGACAGGGGGCGGCTACACCTTC.

The CDR3 nucleotides are TGTGCCAGCTCACCATTTACGGGGGAGACCCAGTACTTC. Protein sequence: CASSPFTGETQYF. This chain uses TRBV18 with TRBJ2-5; D is perhaps TRBD2 (5 bases). Germline CDR1 is KGHSH and CDR2 is LQKENI. The CDR3 sequence is 13 residues long. The V end lost 2 bases, the J end lost 5 bases, and 9 bases lay between the germline ends.

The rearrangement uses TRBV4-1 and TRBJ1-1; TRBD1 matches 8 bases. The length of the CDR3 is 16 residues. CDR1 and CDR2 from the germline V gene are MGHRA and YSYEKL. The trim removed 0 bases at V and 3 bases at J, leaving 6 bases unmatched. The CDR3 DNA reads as TGCGCCAGCAGCCAAGATCACGGACAGGGTTACACTGAAGCTTTCTTT. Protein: CASSQDHGQGYTEAFF.

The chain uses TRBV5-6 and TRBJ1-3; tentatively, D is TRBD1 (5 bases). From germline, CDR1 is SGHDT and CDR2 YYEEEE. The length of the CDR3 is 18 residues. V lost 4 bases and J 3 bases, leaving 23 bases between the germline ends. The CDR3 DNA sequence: TGTGCCAGCAGCCCCCTCGGGCAGGGCGAAGCCAGTGGAAACACCATATATTTT. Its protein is CASSPLGQGEASGNTIYF. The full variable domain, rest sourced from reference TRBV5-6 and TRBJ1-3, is DAGVTQSPTHLIKTRGQQVTLRCSPKSGHDTVSWYQQALGQGPQFIFQYYEEEERQRGNFPDRFSGHQFPNYSSELNVNALLLGDSALYLCASSPLGQGEASGNTIYFGEGSWLTVV.

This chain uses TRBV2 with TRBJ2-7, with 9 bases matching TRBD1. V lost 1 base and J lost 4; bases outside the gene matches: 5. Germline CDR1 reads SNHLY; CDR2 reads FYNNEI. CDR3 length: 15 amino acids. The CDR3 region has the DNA TGTGCCAGCAGTGAAGTAACAGGGGGCGGATACGAGCAGTACTTC. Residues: CASSEVTGGGYEQYF.

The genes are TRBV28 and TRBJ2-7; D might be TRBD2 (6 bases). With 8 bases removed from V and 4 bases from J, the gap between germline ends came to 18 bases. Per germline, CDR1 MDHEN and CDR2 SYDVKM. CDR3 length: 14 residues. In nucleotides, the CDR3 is TGTGCCAGCGGTCCCGGGAGTTTTTCTTACGAGCAGTACTTC. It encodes CASGPGSFSYEQYF.